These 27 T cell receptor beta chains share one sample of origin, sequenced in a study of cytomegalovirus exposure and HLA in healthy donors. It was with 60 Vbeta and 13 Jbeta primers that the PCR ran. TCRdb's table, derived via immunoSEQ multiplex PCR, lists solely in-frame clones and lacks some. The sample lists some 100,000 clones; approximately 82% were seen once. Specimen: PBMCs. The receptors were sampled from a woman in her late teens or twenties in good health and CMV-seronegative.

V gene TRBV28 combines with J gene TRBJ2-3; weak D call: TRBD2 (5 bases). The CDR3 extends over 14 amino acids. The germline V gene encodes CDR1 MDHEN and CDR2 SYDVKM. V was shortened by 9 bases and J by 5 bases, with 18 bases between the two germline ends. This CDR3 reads CASQNGLVGDTQYF. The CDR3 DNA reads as TGTGCCAGTCAAAACGGACTGGTGGGAGATACGCAGTATTTT.

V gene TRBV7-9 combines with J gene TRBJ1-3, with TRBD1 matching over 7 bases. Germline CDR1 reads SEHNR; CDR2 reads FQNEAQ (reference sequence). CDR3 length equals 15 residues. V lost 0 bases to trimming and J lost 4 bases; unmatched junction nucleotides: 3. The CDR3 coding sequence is TGTGCCAGCAGCTTAGCGACAGGGCCCGGAAACACCATATATTTT. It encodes CASSLATGPGNTIYF.

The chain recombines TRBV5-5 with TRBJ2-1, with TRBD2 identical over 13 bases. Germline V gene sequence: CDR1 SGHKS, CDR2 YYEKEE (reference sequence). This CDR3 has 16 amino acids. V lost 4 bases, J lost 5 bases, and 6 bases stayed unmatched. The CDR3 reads CASSLRLAGGHNEQFF. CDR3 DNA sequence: TGTGCCAGCAGCCTTCGACTAGCGGGAGGCCACAATGAGCAGTTCTTC.

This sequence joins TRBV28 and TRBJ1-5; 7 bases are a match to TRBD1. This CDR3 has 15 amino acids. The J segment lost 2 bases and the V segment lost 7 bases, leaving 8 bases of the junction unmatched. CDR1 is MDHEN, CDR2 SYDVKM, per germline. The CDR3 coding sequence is TGTGCCAGCAACAAAAGACAGGGACGCAATCAGCCCCAGCATTTT. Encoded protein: CASNKRQGRNQPQHF.

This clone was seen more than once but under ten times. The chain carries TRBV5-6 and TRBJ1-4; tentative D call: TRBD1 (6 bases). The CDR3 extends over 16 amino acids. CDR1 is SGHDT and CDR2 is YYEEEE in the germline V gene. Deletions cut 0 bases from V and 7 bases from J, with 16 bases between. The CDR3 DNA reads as TGTGCCAGCAGCTTGGGGAACAGGGTCCTAGGTGAAAAACTGTTTTTT. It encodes CASSLGNRVLGEKLFF.

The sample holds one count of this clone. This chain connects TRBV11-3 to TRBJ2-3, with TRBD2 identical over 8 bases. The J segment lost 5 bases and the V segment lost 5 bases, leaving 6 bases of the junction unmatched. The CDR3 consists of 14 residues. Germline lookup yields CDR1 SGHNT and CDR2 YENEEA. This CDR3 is CASSTGGQLDTQYF. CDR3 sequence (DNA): TGTGCCAGCAGCACGGGGGGGCAGTTAGATACGCAGTATTTT.

The CDR3 nucleotides read TGTGCCACCAGCAGTACCGGGACTAGCGGGAGTCGTATACAGTTCTTC. This translates into CATSSTGTSGSRIQFF. The V call is TRBV15, the J call TRBJ2-1; 14 bases are shared with TRBD2. V was pared by 3 bases and J by 13 bases, with 11 bases of the junction left unmatched. The CDR3 is made up of 16 amino acids. CDR1 and CDR2 from the germline V gene are LNHNV and YYDKDF (reference sequence).

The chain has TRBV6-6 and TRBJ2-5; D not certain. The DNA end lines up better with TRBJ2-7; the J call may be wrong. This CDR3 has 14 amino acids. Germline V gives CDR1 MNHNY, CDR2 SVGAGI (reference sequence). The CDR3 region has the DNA TGTGCCAGCAGTTTTGACACGGCCTCCTACGAGCAGTACTTC. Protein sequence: CASSFDTASYEQYF.

The CDR3: CASSSGQPGLRGTQYF. CDR3 in DNA: TGCGCCAGCAGCTCCGGACAGCCGGGTCTAAGGGGGACCCAGTACTTC. This sequence joins TRBV5-1 and TRBJ2-5; tentative D call: TRBD1 (6 bases). V was cut by 3 bases and J by 7 bases, with 22 bases left in between. The germline V gene encodes CDR1 SGHRS and CDR2 YFSETQ. The CDR3 has 16 amino acids.

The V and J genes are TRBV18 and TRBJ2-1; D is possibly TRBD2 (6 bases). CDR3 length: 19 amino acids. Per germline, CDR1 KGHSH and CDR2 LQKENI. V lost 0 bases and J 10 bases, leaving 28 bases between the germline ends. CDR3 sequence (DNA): TGTGCCAGCTCACCACCGGGGACTGTCGGACACACTTTTACCCGGGAGCAGTTCTTC. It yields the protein CASSPPGTVGHTFTREQFF.

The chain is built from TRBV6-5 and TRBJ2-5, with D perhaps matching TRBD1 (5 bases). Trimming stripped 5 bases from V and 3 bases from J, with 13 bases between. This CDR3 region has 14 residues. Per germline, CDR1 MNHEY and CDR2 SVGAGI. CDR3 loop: CASSARQTEETQYF. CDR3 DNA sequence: TGTGCCAGCAGTGCCCGACAGACCGAAGAGACCCAGTACTTC.

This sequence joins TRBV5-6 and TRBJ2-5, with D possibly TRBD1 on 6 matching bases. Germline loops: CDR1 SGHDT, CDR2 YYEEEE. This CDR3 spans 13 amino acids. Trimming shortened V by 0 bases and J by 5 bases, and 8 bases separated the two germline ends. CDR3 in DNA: TGTGCCAGCAGCTTGGTGGGGGCGGAGACCCAGTACTTC. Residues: CASSLVGAETQYF.

DNA of the CDR3: TGTGCCAGCAGGCCGCGGGACGGGAGGCGGCCGATGAACACTGAAGCTTTCTTT. Translating gives CASRPRDGRRPMNTEAFF. The chain carries TRBV27 and TRBJ1-1; perhaps TRBD1 as D (5 bases). The germline V gene encodes CDR1 MNHEY and CDR2 SMNVEV (reference sequence). The CDR3 runs 18 residues. The V gene lost 6 bases and the J gene lost 0 bases, with 23 bases spanning the gap.

The CDR3 region is CASSLDSRGGDIQYF. CDR3 DNA sequence: TGTGCCAGCAGCTTAGACTCCCGGGGGGGGGACATTCAGTACTTC. The chain is built from TRBV7-9 and TRBJ2-4; 8 positions match TRBD2. Germline V gene data show CDR1 as SEHNR and CDR2 as FQNEAQ (reference sequence). V shed 1 base, J shed 8 bases, and the junction held 7 bases outside the gene matches. The CDR3 extends over 15 amino acids. Drawing the rest from reference TRBV7-9 and TRBJ2-4, the complete variable domain is DTGVSQNPRHKITKRGQNVTFRCDPISEHNRLYWYRQTLGQGPEFLTYFQNEAQLEKSRLLSDRFSAERPKGSFSTLEIQRTEQGDSAMYLCASSLDSRGGDIQYFGAGTRLSVL.

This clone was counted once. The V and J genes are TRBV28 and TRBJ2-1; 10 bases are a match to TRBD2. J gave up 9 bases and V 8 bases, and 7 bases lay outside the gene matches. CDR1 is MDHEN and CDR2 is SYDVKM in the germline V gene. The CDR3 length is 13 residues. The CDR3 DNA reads TGTGCCAGCGAGTCAGCGGGAGGGGGTGAGCAGTTCTTC. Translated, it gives CASESAGGGEQFF.

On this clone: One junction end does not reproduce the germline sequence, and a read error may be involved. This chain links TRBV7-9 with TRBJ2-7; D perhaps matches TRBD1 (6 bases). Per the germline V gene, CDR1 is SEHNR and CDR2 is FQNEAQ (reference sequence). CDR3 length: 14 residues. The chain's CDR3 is CSSRPGEGDYEQYF. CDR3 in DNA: TGTTCCAGCAGACCAGGGGAAGGGGACTACGAGCAGTACTTC.

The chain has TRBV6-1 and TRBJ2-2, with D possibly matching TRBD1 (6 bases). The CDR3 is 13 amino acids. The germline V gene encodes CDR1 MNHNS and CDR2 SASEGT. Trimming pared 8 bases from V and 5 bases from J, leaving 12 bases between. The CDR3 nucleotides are TGTGCCAGCGGGGGCCCGGGGACCGGGGAGCTGTTTTTT. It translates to CASGGPGTGELFF.

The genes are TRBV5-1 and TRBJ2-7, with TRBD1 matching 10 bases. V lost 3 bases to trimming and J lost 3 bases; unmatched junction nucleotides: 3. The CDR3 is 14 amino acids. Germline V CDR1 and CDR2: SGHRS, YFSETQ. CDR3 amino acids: CASSSGTGDYEQYF. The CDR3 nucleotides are TGCGCCAGCAGCTCCGGGACAGGGGACTACGAGCAGTACTTC.

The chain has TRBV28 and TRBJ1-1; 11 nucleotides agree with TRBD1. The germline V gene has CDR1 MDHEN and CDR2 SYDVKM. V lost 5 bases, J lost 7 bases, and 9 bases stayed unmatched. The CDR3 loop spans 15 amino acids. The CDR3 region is CASSPPDRGRFEAFF. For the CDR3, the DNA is TGTGCCAGCAGTCCCCCGGACAGGGGGCGATTTGAAGCTTTCTTT.

CDR3 protein: CASSNTLAPGGIQYF. The CDR3 nucleotides read TGCGCCAGCAGCAACACCCTAGCGCCTGGAGGGATTCAGTACTTC. The gene calls are TRBV5-1 and TRBJ2-4, with a possible D match to TRBD2 (6 bases). Germline assignment: CDR1 SGHRS and CDR2 YFSETQ. The CDR3 length is 15 residues. The V gene lost 4 bases and the J gene lost 10 bases, with 21 bases spanning the gap.

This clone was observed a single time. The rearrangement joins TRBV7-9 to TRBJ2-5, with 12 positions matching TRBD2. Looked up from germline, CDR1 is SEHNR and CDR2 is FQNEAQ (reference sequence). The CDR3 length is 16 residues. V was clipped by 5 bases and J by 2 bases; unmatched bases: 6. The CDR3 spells CASSPTSGRSQETQYF. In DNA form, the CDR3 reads TGTGCCAGCAGCCCTACTAGCGGGAGGAGTCAAGAGACCCAGTACTTC.

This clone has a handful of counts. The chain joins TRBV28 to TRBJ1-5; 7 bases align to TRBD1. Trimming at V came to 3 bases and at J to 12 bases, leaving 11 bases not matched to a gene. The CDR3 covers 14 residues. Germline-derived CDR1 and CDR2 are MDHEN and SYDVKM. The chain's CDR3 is CASSLGDSPPRQHF. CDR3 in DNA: TGTGCCAGCAGTTTGGGGGACAGTCCGCCCCGCCAGCATTTT.

In DNA, the CDR3 is TGTGCCAGCAGCTTAGGGGGCTTCGTGGGACAGCCGCGATACGAGCAGTACTTC. Its protein product is CASSLGGFVGQPRYEQYF. The chain joins TRBV7-9 to TRBJ2-7; 7 nucleotides match TRBD1. V lost 1 base to trimming and J lost 4 bases; unmatched junction nucleotides: 16. CDR1 is SEHNR and CDR2 is FQNEAQ in the germline V gene (reference sequence). The CDR3 extends over 18 amino acids. Based on the CDR3 plus reference TRBV7-9 and TRBJ2-7, the full variable domain is DTGVSQNPRHKITKRGQNVTFRCDPISEHNRLYWYRQTLGQGPEFLTYFQNEAQLEKSRLLSDRFSAERPKGSFSTLEIQRTEQGDSAMYLCASSLGGFVGQPRYEQYFGPGTRLTVT.

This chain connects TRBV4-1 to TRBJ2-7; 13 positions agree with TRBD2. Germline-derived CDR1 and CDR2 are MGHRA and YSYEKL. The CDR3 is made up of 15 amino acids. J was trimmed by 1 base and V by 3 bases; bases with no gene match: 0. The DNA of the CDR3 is TGCGCCAGCAGCCAGGGACTAGCGGGGTCCTACGAGCAGTACTTC. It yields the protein CASSQGLAGSYEQYF.

The CDR3, as DNA: TGCAGCGTTGAAGATAGGAGAGTCAACTCCTACGAGCAGTACTTC. Residues: CSVEDRRVNSYEQYF. V and J are TRBV29-1 and TRBJ2-5, with D hard to call. Near its end, the DNA agrees better with TRBJ2-7, so the J call may be wrong. The CDR3 length is 15 residues. Germline CDR1 reads SQVTM; CDR2 reads ANQGSEA.

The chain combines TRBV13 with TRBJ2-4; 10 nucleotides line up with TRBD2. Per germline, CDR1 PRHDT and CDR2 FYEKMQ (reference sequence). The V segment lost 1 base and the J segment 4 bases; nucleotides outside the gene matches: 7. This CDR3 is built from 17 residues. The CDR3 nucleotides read TGTGCCAGCAGCTTAGCACTAGCGGGGCGGCTAAAAAACATTCAGTACTTC. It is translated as CASSLALAGRLKNIQYF.

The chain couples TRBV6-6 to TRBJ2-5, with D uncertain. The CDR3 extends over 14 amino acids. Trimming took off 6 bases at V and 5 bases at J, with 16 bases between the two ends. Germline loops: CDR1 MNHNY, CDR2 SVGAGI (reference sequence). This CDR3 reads CASSPPIGPETQYF. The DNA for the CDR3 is TGTGCCAGCAGCCCCCCAATCGGTCCCGAGACCCAGTACTTC.